This passage covers 23 T cell receptor beta chains from one sample sequenced in a study of cytotoxic CD8 clonotypes in ibrutinib-treated CLL. Method: immunoSEQ multiplex PCR; TCRdb's copy keeps in-frame clones and lacks some. Of about 120,000 clones detected, 50% to 65% appear once; the ten largest clones hold around 37%. Sequenced here: PBMCs, sampled after 24 months of ibrutinib treatment. The receptors were sampled from a human donor with chronic lymphocytic leukemia.

The chain carries TRBV6-5 and TRBJ2-7, with D possibly TRBD1 on 5 matching bases. Trimming took off 6 bases at V and 7 bases at J, with 10 bases between the two ends. Germline V CDR1 and CDR2: MNHEY, SVGAGI. CDR3 length equals 11 residues. CDR3 nucleotides: TGTGCCAGCAGCACTCGGACAGAGCAGTACTTC. Its translation: CASSTRTEQYF.

The CDR3 region is CASSQRLVSEQFF. The CDR3 coding sequence is TGTGCCAGCAGCCAACGACTAGTTAGTGAGCAGTTCTTC. The rearrangement links TRBV4-2 to TRBJ2-1, with a weak D call TRBD2 (6 bases). Trimming cost V 2 bases and J 9 bases, with 11 bases left between them. Germline CDR1 and CDR2: LGHNA and YNFKEQ. The CDR3 sequence is 13 residues long.

This rearrangement joins TRBV27 to TRBJ2-4; weak D call: TRBD2 (5 bases). The CDR3 sequence is 14 residues long. Trimming removed 5 bases from V and 5 bases from J, with 13 bases in between. CDR1 MNHEY and CDR2 SMNVEV come from the germline V gene (reference sequence). The CDR3 sequence is CASSPTVGENIQYF. The CDR3 nucleotides are TGTGCCAGCAGTCCGACGGTGGGAGAAAACATTCAGTACTTC.

This chain uses TRBV28 with TRBJ1-4, with a possible D match to TRBD1 (5 bases). The germline V gene encodes CDR1 MDHEN and CDR2 SYDVKM. V gave up 1 base and J gave up 3 bases, with 9 bases separating them. This CDR3 is built from 15 residues. The CDR3 spells CASSLSGGSNEKLFF. DNA of the CDR3: TGTGCCAGCAGTTTATCCGGGGGTTCTAATGAAAAACTGTTTTTT.

In DNA, the CDR3 is TGTGCCAGCAGCCAGGACAGCCAGTTTAGCAATCAGCCCCAGCATTTT. Residues: CASSQDSQFSNQPQHF. The chain has TRBV7-8 and TRBJ1-5, with D possibly matching TRBD1 (6 bases). Trimming left V 5 bases short and J 0 bases short, with 14 bases between. The CDR3 runs 16 residues. The germline CDR1 and CDR2 sequences are SGHVS and FQNEAQ.

This chain connects TRBV28 to TRBJ1-5; D unclear. V dropped 8 bases and J dropped 3 bases, with 14 bases sitting between them. This CDR3 comprises 14 residues. Looked up from germline, CDR1 is MDHEN and CDR2 is SYDVKM. In DNA form, the CDR3 reads TGTGCCAGCGGGTTTTCGGGGTCCAATCAGCCCCAGCATTTT. This sequence encodes CASGFSGSNQPQHF.

A few counts support this clone. The CDR3 bases are TGTGCCAGCTCACCACTGGCCGACCCTAACAATGAGCAGTTCTTC. It is translated as CASSPLADPNNEQFF. V gene TRBV18 combines with J gene TRBJ2-1; D is uncertain. The CDR3 has 15 amino acids. Germline V gene lookup returns CDR1 KGHSH and CDR2 LQKENI. The V gene lost 1 base and the J gene lost 5 bases, with 12 bases spanning the gap.

The chain is built from TRBV6-1 and TRBJ1-5; TRBD1 is a possible D gene (5 bases). The CDR3 covers 13 residues. Germline V gene data show CDR1 as MNHNS and CDR2 as SASEGT. V was shortened by 8 bases and J by 4 bases, with 12 bases between the two germline ends. Here the CDR3 DNA reads TGTGCCAGCGAGGGACTTTTTAATCAGCCCCAGCATTTT. Its translation is CASEGLFNQPQHF.

This rearrangement joins TRBV7-3 to TRBJ2-5, with D possibly matching TRBD1 (5 bases). Germline CDR1 SGHTA, CDR2 FQGTGA. This CDR3 contains 14 residues. V lost 1 base to trimming and J lost 4 bases, with 10 bases between them. The CDR3 nucleotides are TGTGCCAGCAGCTTAAGCCTCCAGGGAGAGACCCAGTACTTC. Translating gives CASSLSLQGETQYF.

The chain has TRBV7-9 and TRBJ1-1; the match to TRBD1 covers 7 bases. The CDR3 totals 15 residues. Trimming at V came to 6 bases and at J to 6 bases, leaving 13 bases not matched to a gene. Germline V CDR1 and CDR2: SEHNR, FQNEAQ (reference sequence). The CDR3 is CASRASEGATAEAFF. In nucleotides, the CDR3 is TGTGCCAGCAGAGCCTCGGAGGGGGCTACCGCTGAAGCTTTCTTT. The full variable domain, rest sourced from reference TRBV7-9 and TRBJ1-1, is DTGVSQNPRHKITKRGQNVTFRCDPISEHNRLYWYRQTLGQGPEFLTYFQNEAQLEKSRLLSDRFSAERPKGSFSTLEIQRTEQGDSAMYLCASRASEGATAEAFFGQGTRLTVV.

This clone was seen repeatedly, ten times or more. This rearrangement joins TRBV2 to TRBJ2-5, with 11 bases that match TRBD2. The J segment lost 4 bases and the V segment lost 7 bases, leaving 11 bases of the junction unmatched. The CDR3 has 16 residues. Germline V gene sequence: CDR1 SNHLY, CDR2 FYNNEI. The CDR3 spells CASILLAGALRETQYF. CDR3 bases: TGTGCCAGCATCCTACTAGCGGGGGCCCTCCGAGAGACCCAGTACTTC. Based on the CDR3 plus reference TRBV2 and TRBJ2-5, the full variable domain is EPEVTQTPSHQVTQMGQEVILRCVPISNHLYFYWYRQILGQKVEFLVSFYNNEISEKSEIFDDQFSVERPDGSNFTLKIRSTKLEDSAMYFCASILLAGALRETQYFGPGTRLLVL.

The chain combines TRBV12-5 with TRBJ1-5; no reliable D call. The CDR3 extends over 16 amino acids. The V gene's germline CDR1 is LGHNT and CDR2 FRNRAP. The V gene lost 6 bases and the J gene lost 4 bases, with 19 bases spanning the gap. The CDR3 coding sequence is TGTGCTAGTGGCCGTAAGAGATTCATTAGGAATCAGCCCCAGCATTTT. This translates into CASGRKRFIRNQPQHF.

This clone was counted once. The chain uses TRBV7-6 and TRBJ2-5, with 12 bases matching TRBD1. CDR1 is SGHVS and CDR2 is FNYEAQ in the germline V gene. This CDR3 contains 20 residues. The V gene end was trimmed by 1 base and the J gene end by 7 bases; junction bases not matched to a gene: 19. In DNA form, the CDR3 reads TGTGCCAGCAGCTTAGTAGTAGCCTCTCCGGGACAGGGGGCGCGTGGGACCCAGTACTTC. Its translation: CASSLVVASPGQGARGTQYF.

This chain connects TRBV5-1 to TRBJ1-1; TRBD1 agrees at 7 bases. This CDR3 contains 13 residues. The V gene's germline CDR1 is SGHRS and CDR2 YFSETQ. Trimming removed 6 bases from V and 4 bases from J; junction bases left unmatched: 6. The CDR3 loop reads CASIAAGGTEAFF. CDR3 bases: TGCGCCAGCATCGCGGCAGGGGGCACTGAAGCTTTCTTT.

This rearrangement joins TRBV5-8 to TRBJ1-4; 7 bases are shared with TRBD1. Looked up from germline, CDR1 is SGHTS and CDR2 is YDEGEE. Losses at the gene ends were 6 bases for V and 4 bases for J; bases not matched to a gene: 12. This CDR3 has 16 residues. The CDR3 DNA follows: TGTGCCAGCACCCCCAGGGGGAGGAAGAATAATGAAAAACTGTTTTTT. This sequence encodes CASTPRGRKNNEKLFF.

V is TRBV29-1 and J is TRBJ2-7; a weak D match, TRBD1 (6 bases). Trimming cost V 6 bases and J 1 base, with 16 bases left between them. Germline V CDR1 and CDR2: SQVTM, ANQGSEA. This CDR3 contains 14 residues. The CDR3 DNA reads as TGCAGCGTAAAGAGACGGGACACGTCCTACGAGCAGTACTTC. Translation: CSVKRRDTSYEQYF.

In this sample, this clone turned up a few times. This sequence joins TRBV5-6 and TRBJ1-4; D might be TRBD1 (5 bases). V lost 6 bases and J 4 bases, leaving 19 bases between the germline ends. CDR1 and CDR2 from the germline V gene are SGHDT and YYEEEE. This CDR3 has 16 residues. This CDR3 is CASTPGGSRGNEKLFF. The CDR3 nucleotides are TGTGCCAGCACCCCTGGGGGGTCTAGGGGTAATGAAAAACTGTTTTTT.

The rearrangement joins TRBV30 to TRBJ1-3, with D possibly matching TRBD1 (5 bases). This CDR3 is built from 16 residues. Germline V gives CDR1 GTSNPN, CDR2 SVGIG (reference sequence). V dropped 3 bases and J dropped 1 base, with 16 bases sitting between them. CDR3 nucleotide sequence: TGTGCCTGGAGCCTGGGAGGGACGGGGTCTGGAAACACCATATATTTT. As protein: CAWSLGGTGSGNTIYF. Looking up the rest from reference TRBV30 and TRBJ1-3 gives the full variable domain: SQTIHQWPATLVQPVGSPLSLECTVEGTSNPNLYWYRQAAGRGLQLLFYSVGIGQISSEVPQNLSASRPQDRQFILSSKKLLLSDSGFYLCAWSLGGTGSGNTIYFGEGSWLTVV.

The chain joins TRBV5-1 to TRBJ2-7; D possibly corresponds to TRBD1 (6 bases). From germline, CDR1 is SGHRS and CDR2 YFSETQ. V lost 4 bases and J 2 bases, leaving 10 bases between the germline ends. This CDR3 is 13 amino acids long. The CDR3 loop reads CASSRQDTYEQYF. Written as DNA, the CDR3 is TGCGCCAGCAGCCGACAGGACACCTACGAGCAGTACTTC.

The rearrangement links TRBV18 to TRBJ2-7; D remains unclear. The CDR3 loop spans 13 amino acids. The germline CDR1 and CDR2 sequences are KGHSH and LQKENI. The germline V and J ends were trimmed by 3 bases and 4 bases, with 10 bases remaining between them. The CDR3 loop is CASSPSPGYEQYF. CDR3 in DNA: TGTGCCAGCTCACCTTCCCCCGGATACGAGCAGTACTTC.

This clone has just a few counts. This CDR3 reads CASSSRVRGGNQPQHF. The CDR3 coding sequence is TGTGCCAGCAGCTCCCGAGTTCGGGGGGGCAATCAGCCCCAGCATTTT. The chain combines TRBV7-2 with TRBJ1-5; perhaps TRBD1 as D (5 bases). Per germline, CDR1 SGHTA and CDR2 FQGNSA. V lost 4 bases to trimming and J lost 2 bases, with 15 bases between them. CDR3 length: 16 residues.

The V and J genes are TRBV19 and TRBJ2-3; no firm D call. CDR3 length: 14 amino acids. V lost 3 bases and J 1 base, leaving 8 bases between the germline ends. CDR1 is LNHDA and CDR2 is SQIVND in the germline V gene (reference sequence). The chain's CDR3 is CASSIGPGTDTQYF. Written as DNA, the CDR3 is TGTGCCAGTAGTATTGGACCGGGCACAGATACGCAGTATTTT. The full variable domain, completed using reference TRBV19 and TRBJ2-3, is DGGITQSPKYLFRKEGQNVTLSCEQNLNHDAMYWYRQDPGQGLRLIYYSQIVNDFQKGDIAEGYSVSREKKESFPLTVTSAQKNPTAFYLCASSIGPGTDTQYFGPGTRLTVL.

The chain couples TRBV30 to TRBJ1-5; TRBD1 agrees at 7 bases. From germline, CDR1 is GTSNPN and CDR2 SVGIG (reference sequence). The CDR3 has 13 residues. The V segment lost 6 bases and the J segment 4 bases; nucleotides outside the gene matches: 6. The CDR3 nucleotides are TGTGCCTGTACGACAGGGCCAAATCAGCCCCAGCATTTT. The encoded protein is CACTTGPNQPQHF.